This T cell receptor beta chain was observed in a study of shared clonotypes between healthy human individuals. TCRdb's table, derived via immunoSEQ multiplex PCR, lists solely in-frame clones and lacks some. The repertoire holds 600,000 to 700,000 clones, with approximately 73% as singletons. Per the germline V gene, CDR1 is MDHEN and CDR2 is SYDVKM. CDR3 length: 17 amino acids. The germline V and J ends were trimmed by 5 bases and 2 bases, with 19 bases remaining between them. The clonotype comes from a woman in her twenties or thirties in good health. V and J are TRBV28 and TRBJ2-1; D perhaps matches TRBD1 (6 bases). The material sequenced was memory CD4+ T cells sorted from blood. Subset reported: CD45RA-negative fraction. CDR3 amino acids: CASSGPGTPRPYNEQFF. The CDR3 DNA reads TGTGCCAGCAGTGGACCGGGGACACCCCGGCCCTACAATGAGCAGTTCTTC.